The 21 T cell receptor beta chains below were found in one sample sequenced in a study of blood T cell repertoires in COVID-19. Here immunoSEQ multiplex PCR was the method, and the copy in TCRdb shows in-frame clones only, minus some. The sample holds around 180,000 clones, less than 90% seen once. Sequenced sample: peripheral blood. These receptors were taken from an older man with active or convalescent COVID-19.

This clone turned up a few times. The chain carries TRBV2 and TRBJ1-6; perhaps TRBD1 as D (6 bases). CDR3 length equals 14 residues. CDR1 SNHLY and CDR2 FYNNEI come from the germline V gene. V was pared by 3 bases and J by 10 bases, with 13 bases between. CDR3 in DNA: TGTGCCAGCAGTGATCTCCGGGACACATCACCCCTCCACTTT. Translation: CASSDLRDTSPLHF.

J is TRBJ2-2 and V is TRBV2, with unresolved D. The CDR3 runs to 13 residues. Between the trimmed V and J ends, which lost 6 bases and 1 base, there was a span of 6 bases. Germline CDR1 is SNHLY and CDR2 is FYNNEI. DNA of the CDR3: TGTGCCAGCAGCTATGTGAACACCGGGGAGCTGTTTTTT. Encoded protein: CASSYVNTGELFF. Full variable domain (remainder filled in from reference TRBV2 and TRBJ2-2): EPEVTQTPSHQVTQMGQEVILRCVPISNHLYFYWYRQILGQKVEFLVSFYNNEISEKSEIFDDQFSVERPDGSNFTLKIRSTKLEDSAMYFCASSYVNTGELFFGEGSRLTVL.

This clone was counted a single time. CDR3 nucleotides: TGTGCCAGCTCACCCGGGGGGGGCGACACTGGAAACACCATATATTTT. Translated: CASSPGGGDTGNTIYF. The chain carries TRBV18 and TRBJ1-3; a possible D gene is TRBD1 (6 bases). The ends were cut back, 3 bases at V and 2 bases at J, with 14 bases in the middle. Germline V CDR1 and CDR2: KGHSH, LQKENI. The length of the CDR3 is 16 residues.

This clone was recorded only once. The CDR3 spells CASRRPGMNTEAFF. CDR3 in DNA: TGTGCCAGTCGGAGGCCAGGCATGAACACTGAAGCTTTCTTT. The V and J genes are TRBV19 and TRBJ1-1; D unclear. Trimming stripped 8 bases from V and 0 bases from J, with 13 bases between. The CDR3 is 14 amino acids. CDR1 and CDR2 from the germline V gene are LNHDA and SQIVND (reference sequence).

The chain is built from TRBV28 and TRBJ1-1; the D gene is possibly TRBD1 (5 bases). The CDR3 is 16 residues long. With 8 bases removed from V and 0 bases from J, the gap between germline ends came to 19 bases. Per germline, CDR1 MDHEN and CDR2 SYDVKM. The CDR3 loop is CASVSPPGIMNTEAFF. CDR3 DNA: TGTGCCAGCGTTTCCCCACCAGGGATAATGAACACTGAAGCTTTCTTT.

With respect to this clone: One junction end does not reproduce the germline sequence, and a read error may be involved. The chain recombines TRBV30 with TRBJ2-1; 8 nucleotides agree with TRBD2. Germline-derived CDR1 and CDR2 are GTSNPN and SVGIG (reference sequence). The CDR3 runs 14 residues. The CDR3 DNA reads as TGTGCCGGGAGCATCGGGGGGGGATACAATGAGCAGTTCTTC. It translates to CAGSIGGGYNEQFF.

The rearrangement uses TRBV6-1 and TRBJ1-1; D is unresolved. Germline CDR1 and CDR2: MNHNS and SASEGT. The V end lost 3 bases, the J end lost 5 bases, and 13 bases lay between the germline ends. CDR3 length: 14 residues. This chain's CDR3 is CASSEALPGTEAFF. The CDR3 DNA follows: TGTGCCAGCAGTGAGGCTCTCCCGGGGACTGAAGCTTTCTTT.

The V call is TRBV9, the J call TRBJ2-5; 9 bases align to TRBD1. The germline CDR1 and CDR2 sequences are SGDLS and YYNGEE. The CDR3 is 14 amino acids. The V and J ends lost 4 bases and 3 bases, in that order; junction bases with no gene match: 4. CDR3 DNA: TGTGCCAGCAGCCCTCGGACAGGGGAAGAGACCCAGTACTTC. Its protein is CASSPRTGEETQYF.

This clone was observed once. The chain links TRBV7-2 to TRBJ2-7; D might be TRBD1 (6 bases). Germline CDR1 SGHTA, CDR2 FQGNSA. V lost 5 bases and J 2 bases, leaving 13 bases between the germline ends. The CDR3 is 14 amino acids. The DNA for the CDR3 is TGTGCCAGCAGCCCGGACAGTTCAGCCTACGAGCAGTACTTC. Amino acids: CASSPDSSAYEQYF.

This rearrangement joins TRBV7-2 to TRBJ2-3; possibly TRBD1 for D (7 bases). The germline V and J ends were trimmed by 7 bases and 0 bases, with 20 bases remaining between them. Germline CDR1 reads SGHTA; CDR2 reads FQGNSA. CDR3 length: 17 amino acids. CDR3 residues: CASNFPSRGDSTDTQYF. CDR3 coding DNA: TGTGCCAGCAATTTCCCGTCCAGGGGGGATAGCACAGATACGCAGTATTTT. The whole variable domain, filled in from reference TRBV7-2 and TRBJ2-3, reads GAGVSQSPSNKVTEKGKDVELRCDPISGHTALYWYRQSLGQGLEFLIYFQGNSAPDKSGLPSDRFSAERTGGSVSTLTIQRTQQEDSAVYLCASNFPSRGDSTDTQYFGPGTRLTVL.

The rearrangement links TRBV29-1 to TRBJ2-7, with D maybe TRBD2 (6 bases). The CDR3 is 13 residues long. CDR1 SQVTM and CDR2 ANQGSEA come from the germline V gene. V was cut by 6 bases and J by 7 bases, with 19 bases left in between. CDR3 nucleotide sequence: TGCAGCGTACAAAAAATGGGAGGAAGGGAGCAGTACTTC. Its translation is CSVQKMGGREQYF.

The chain carries TRBV4-1 and TRBJ2-1, with D uncertain. V was cut by 4 bases and J by 6 bases, with 16 bases left in between. In germline, CDR1 is MGHRA, CDR2 YSYEKL. The CDR3 is 15 residues long. CDR3 in DNA: TGCGCCAGCAGCCCCGGTTCCACGAGTGGCAATGAGCAGTTCTTC. Encoded protein: CASSPGSTSGNEQFF.

This chain connects TRBV5-1 to TRBJ1-2; TRBD1 matches 8 bases. Germline V gene lookup returns CDR1 SGHRS and CDR2 YFSETQ. V was pared by 4 bases and J by 7 bases, with 12 bases of the junction left unmatched. This CDR3 has 15 residues. CDR3 nucleotide sequence: TGCGCCAGCAGCGTCCTCGAGACAGGGGCTGCTGGCTACACCTTC. Its protein is CASSVLETGAAGYTF.

The J gene is TRBJ1-3, the V gene TRBV11-2; TRBD1 aligns across 8 bases. The CDR3 consists of 16 residues. After removal of 5 bases from V and 2 bases from J, the junction contained 8 bases not matched to a gene. The germline V gene encodes CDR1 SGHAT and CDR2 FQNNGV. This chain's CDR3 is CASSNRQGFAGNTIYF. The DNA of the CDR3 is TGTGCCAGCAGCAACAGACAGGGGTTCGCTGGAAACACCATATATTTT.

This chain uses TRBV29-1 with TRBJ2-3, with unresolved D. Per germline, CDR1 SQVTM and CDR2 ANQGSEA. V lost 6 bases to trimming and J lost 6 bases, with 13 bases between them. The CDR3 is made up of 12 amino acids. CDR3 residues: CSVSPGVDTQYF. The CDR3 nucleotides are TGCAGCGTGTCGCCCGGTGTTGATACGCAGTATTTT.

With regard to this clone: The sample carries other DNA sequences with the same CDR3. The chain combines TRBV18 with TRBJ2-5, with 8 bases fitting TRBD1. The CDR3 contains 14 residues. The junction had 7 bases not matched to a gene; V was cut back by 6 bases and J by 4 bases. CDR1 and CDR2 from the germline V gene are KGHSH and LQKENI. CDR3 region: CASSPGQGGETQYF. For the CDR3, the DNA is TGTGCCAGCTCCCCCGGACAGGGTGGAGAGACCCAGTACTTC.

V and J are TRBV9 and TRBJ2-1, with D possibly TRBD2 on 5 matching bases. Trimming cost V 4 bases and J 0 bases, with 14 bases left between them. Per germline, CDR1 SGDLS and CDR2 YYNGEE. This CDR3 has 16 residues. The CDR3 DNA reads as TGTGCCAGCAGCCCCCGGACTGGCAGCTCCTACAATGAGCAGTTCTTC. As protein: CASSPRTGSSYNEQFF.

The chain recombines TRBV7-2 with TRBJ2-2, with D uncertain. CDR1 is SGHTA, CDR2 FQGNSA, per germline. V lost 3 bases to trimming and J lost 1 base, with 9 bases between them. The CDR3 consists of 15 residues. The CDR3 sequence: CASSLYQLNTGELFF. The CDR3 DNA sequence: TGTGCCAGCAGCTTGTACCAGTTGAACACCGGGGAGCTGTTTTTT.

V usage is TRBV4-3 and J usage is TRBJ2-2; TRBD2 might be the D (5 bases). The CDR3 has 16 residues. Germline V gene data show CDR1 as LGHNA and CDR2 as YSLEER. V lost 0 bases and J lost 5, with 13 bases in between. CDR3: CASSQDPRRTTGELFF. Here the CDR3 DNA reads TGCGCCAGCAGCCAAGATCCCCGGCGGACTACCGGGGAGCTGTTTTTT.

The chain carries TRBV7-2 and TRBJ1-6; TRBD1 is a possible D gene (5 bases). CDR1 is SGHTA, CDR2 FQGNSA, per germline. The CDR3 extends over 15 amino acids. V lost 2 bases and J 10 bases, leaving 15 bases between the germline ends. The CDR3 spells CASSLTAGNRSPLHF. The CDR3 DNA reads as TGTGCCAGCAGCTTAACGGCAGGGAATCGCTCACCCCTCCACTTT.

The chain links TRBV5-4 to TRBJ1-2, with D possibly matching TRBD1 (5 bases). The V end was cut by 3 bases, the J end by 1 base, with 10 bases between. CDR3 length: 14 residues. CDR1 SGHNT and CDR2 YYREEE come from the germline V gene (reference sequence). The CDR3 spells CASSWGEGNYGYTF. Written as DNA, the CDR3 is TGTGCCAGCAGCTGGGGGGAGGGTAACTATGGCTACACCTTC.